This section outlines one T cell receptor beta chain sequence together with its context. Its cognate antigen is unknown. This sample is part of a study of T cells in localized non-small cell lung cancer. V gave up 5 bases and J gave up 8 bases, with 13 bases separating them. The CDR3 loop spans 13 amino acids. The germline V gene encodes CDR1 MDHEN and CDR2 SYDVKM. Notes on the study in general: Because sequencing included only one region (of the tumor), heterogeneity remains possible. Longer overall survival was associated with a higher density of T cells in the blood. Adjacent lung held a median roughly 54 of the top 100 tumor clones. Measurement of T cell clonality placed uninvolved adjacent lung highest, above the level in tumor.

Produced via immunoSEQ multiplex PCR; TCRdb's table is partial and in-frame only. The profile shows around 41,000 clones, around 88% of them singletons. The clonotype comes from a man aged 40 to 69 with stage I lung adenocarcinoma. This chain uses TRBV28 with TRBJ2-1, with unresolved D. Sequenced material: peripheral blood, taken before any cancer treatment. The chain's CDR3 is CASSPYIADEQFF. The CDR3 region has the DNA TGTGCCAGCAGTCCTTACATCGCGGATGAGCAGTTCTTC.